Described below is a single T cell receptor beta chain sequence and its context. Its antigen remains undetermined. No much larger clone exists at a distance of one base, and base qualities are not known. This entry belongs to a study of cytomegalovirus exposure and HLA in healthy donors (dated by TCRdb to 2015 to 2018). Study-level background: According to an earlier analysis of 550 to 700 of the donors, some 180 million T cells yielded 117 million unique TCR beta sequences and around 300 Gb of sequence data. To study patterns of TCR occurrence, a later analysis re-analyzed previously published TCR beta repertoires from several hundred donors and added high-resolution HLA genotyping. The number of typed donors differed by locus: 629-630 for A, B, C, DRB1 and DQB1; 500 to 550 for DQA1; around 610 for DPA1; and some 470 for DPB1. Every discovery cohort repertoire had been produced on one sequencing platform. A later genetic analysis took genome-wide SNP genotypes for about 55% of the 666 donors and used that subset as a discovery cohort. A separate validation cohort of 100 to 150 different subjects was used in addition to the roughly 640-subject first cohort. Of the roughly 400 genotyped donors, roughly 80% fell in the genetic ancestry cluster associated with self-reported Caucasian donors. Four or five DR-DQ haplotypes were treated as single units for association and clustering because of strong linkage in the cohort. Alongside the repertoire data, information on donor age, sex, ethnicity and CMV serostatus was compiled. The aim of the study was to test whether cataloging public T cell receptors could identify signatures of past pathogen exposure. Class I and class II HLA loci were covered by the typing at four-digit resolution. The study used immunosequencing to profile the T cell repertoires of 600 to 850 subjects and linked those repertoires to cytomegalovirus serostatus. Among a few hundred genotyped donors of the cohort, an average of 235,054 unique TCR beta nucleotide sequences were sequenced per donor, roughly a sixth of them non-productive. An earlier analysis of 587 of the donors used high-throughput TCR beta sequencing to judge whether each TCR beta V gene segment behaved as functional or pseudogenic. The later analysis used no new phenotypic data to find candidate immune exposures, relying instead on TCR beta sequences and their occurrence across donors. To predict cytomegalovirus infection status, the study combined high-throughput TCR immunosequencing, statistical association of individual TCRs with disease status, and machine learning. An early release covering roughly 600 HLA-typed donors comprised about 300 gigabases of sequencing data and roughly 85 million unique TCR sequences.

The receptor library was made with the immunoSEQ multiplex PCR assay. A mixture of 60 forward primers for TCR Vbeta segments and 13 reverse primers for TCR Jbeta segments was used in the multiplex PCR. The CDR3 region of rearranged TCR beta genes was amplified from genomic DNA with a multiplex PCR assay. The amplified TCR beta libraries were sequenced on the Illumina HiSeq System as 87-base-pair reads. On the authors' methods: In a later analysis, tens of millions of unique TCR beta chains were counted across the 666 repertoires, and around 11 million of these chains were shared by at least two donors. To remove PCR and sequencing errors, raw reads were error-corrected and collapsed into unique sequences using a nearest-neighbor algorithm that merged closely related sequences. To assign V, D and J gene segments, CDR3 sequences were aligned to IMGT reference sequences. For a sequence to be retained, at least a six-nucleotide match to both a V gene segment and a J gene segment was required. Rearrangements were classified as productive when the CDR3 lacked stop codons and remained in frame with V and J, and all other rearrangements were classified as non-productive. CDR3 was defined by IMGT convention, running from the second conserved V-encoded cysteine to the conserved J-encoded phenylalanine. The earlier analysis of about 590 of the donors excluded sequences that lacked an unambiguous match to a single V gene segment. In an earlier analysis of 587 of the donors, V segments were called functional above 56.7% productive rearrangements and were called segregating when the between-donor standard deviation exceeded 5%. A statistical classification framework was developed to diagnose cytomegalovirus status using the catalog of TCR beta chain sequences. In a later analysis, V and J genes were assigned by comparing TCR nucleotide sequences against IMGT/GENE-DB human TR gene sequences. Using the TCRdist pipeline, a later analysis assigned CDR3 sequences along with most-parsimonious VDJ recombination scenarios. A later analysis defined each TCR beta chain by its CDR3 amino acid sequence plus V-gene family, and excluded reads lacking a unique V-gene family. As a way to deal with suspected cross-contamination and a sequencing artifact, a later analysis dropped nearly 600 nucleotide sequences that were highly shared and had low generation probability. In a later analysis, a clonal expansion index for each public chain was calculated from normalized within-repertoire ranks of inferred template counts. Generation probabilities in a later analysis came from a VDJ recombination model fitted to out-of-frame rearrangements, and those results were checked against IGoR. A later analysis scored TCR-TCR, TCR-HLA and TCR-CMV co-occurrence with hypergeometric tests, applying a repertoire-size bias correction to TCR pairs. To estimate false discovery rates, a later analysis permuted the HLA or CMV assignments 20 times. In a later analysis, co-occurring TCRs were grouped using DBSCAN, and TCRdist sequence similarity was added for clustering within HLA-allele-positive subsets. Repertoires with fewer than 30,000 or more than 120,000 public chains, plus five repertoires with anomalous nucleotide sharing, were excluded from co-occurrence clustering. TCRdb's version of the immuneACCESS table is confined to in-frame rearrangements and falls short of the full clone set. An unresolved V gene accounts for under half of the shortfall where checked; the remainder is of unknown origin. That table gives V, J and clone size, and the DNA gave D and trimming. Here the sample has about 140,000 clones; approximately 76% occur a single time. Approximately 1.8% of the sample is held by the ten biggest clonotypes.

In total, approximately 700 healthy bone marrow donors made up the cohort. At the time of sampling, every cohort member was nominally healthy, though immune exposures that went unrecorded were likely present. The donor was CMV seronegative and was included in the group of a few hundred seronegative cohort members. A peripheral blood sample was provided by each donor, and peripheral blood mononuclear cells were used for TCR beta sequencing. Genomic DNA extraction from the blood cell samples was performed with the Qiagen DNeasy Blood Extraction Kit. Here is what the overall study found, with its caveats: In a later genetic analysis, a missense DCLRE1C variant was associated with V-gene and J-gene trimming of TCR beta chains, and the association was replicated in an independent cohort. Most TCR sequences were seen in very few donors, while some public TCRs were found in many individuals. Sequencing depth was assumed to be roughly uniform across donors in the presence/absence analyses, though that assumption may not hold. A cluster of highly shared sequence variants was judged likely to represent a technical artifact of the sequencing pipeline. It was suggested by the authors that the approach could potentially be generalized to other disease states and immunological phenotypes. In a later analysis, TCR association rates were found to vary across HLA loci, with the most associated TCRs seen for DRB1 alleles and the fewest for HLA-C alleles. In a later analysis, HLA-associated TCR beta chains showed more clonal expansion and lower generation probabilities than non-associated chains that were equally common. Assigning TCR associations to individual alleles was difficult when HLA alleles, especially DR and DQ, strongly co-occurred. A further reported finding was that TCR beta sequences accurately predicted the HLA-A and HLA-B alleles for most subjects in the first cohort. Linkage disequilibrium might explain the correlated functional status among segregating V segments, but an unknown experimental factor could not be excluded. About 17 rarely observed V segments, including chromosome 9 orphons, were excluded from the earlier analysis of several hundred of the donors because counts were too low. According to a later analysis, most CMV-associated TCR beta chains appeared to be HLA-restricted, and the HLA associations seemed to be driven largely by CMV exposure. A later genetic analysis reported fewer N-insertions in productive TCRs among donors in an Asian-associated ancestry cluster than the roughly 640-donor mean. Several of the top co-occurrence clusters appeared to be linked to parvovirus B19, influenza, CMV and Epstein-Barr virus, according to a later analysis. In both the original and validation cohorts, the classifier was reported to diagnose cytomegalovirus status with high specificity and sensitivity. The study listed 164 TCR beta chains as associated with cytomegalovirus. A few of the identified cytomegalovirus-associated TCR beta chains were confirmed in vitro to be specific for cytomegalovirus antigens. Because HLA typing was unavailable for some donors at each locus, only the typed subset was used in association tests. The 87-base-pair reads could not distinguish some IMGT-functional V segments, including TRBV6-2 and TRBV6-3, so those segments were excluded. Specific HLA alleles were associated with 16,951 TCR beta sequences at a false discovery rate of 0.05 in a later analysis. For the cohort, immune exposure information was limited to CMV serostatus. In an earlier analysis of about 600 of the donors, most TCR beta V segments appeared in productive rearrangements about 87% or about 30% of the time, broadly matching IMGT annotations. This cohort had only TCR beta chains sequenced, and the lack of alpha or paired-chain data limited which features could be detected.

After removal of 5 bases from V and 4 bases from J, the junction retains 11 bases not matched to a gene. The CDR3 numbers 16 residues from cysteine through phenylalanine. The kept DNA is CDR3 alone, 48 bases in frame from the first base. CDR1 SGHAT and CDR2 FQNNGV were looked up in the germline V gene. This TCR derives from a man aged 35 to 55 in good health and CMV-seronegative. Recombination joined TRBV11-2 with TRBJ1-1; 9 of the junction bases match TRBD1. The sample was PBMCs. At the DNA level, the sequence is TGTGCCAGCAGCACTACGGGACAGGGAGGTTTCACTGAAGCTTTCTTT. Its amino acids are CASSTTGQGGFTEAFF.